This T cell receptor beta chain was recorded in a study of metastatic and nonmetastatic thyroid tumors. Study details: Where malignant and benign thyroid patients were concerned, repertoires were compared across blood and tumor or nodule tissue.

The V gene's germline CDR1 is SGHTA and CDR2 FQGNSA. The CDR3 length is 14 residues. With regard to this clone: No antigen is known for it. Its ends do not fully match the called genes, so a read error is possible.

In the authors' workflow: Across clinicopathological groups, CDR3 differences served as the basis for building a distant-metastasis classifier for papillary thyroid cancer. TCRdb re-called the PCR reads with MiXCR. These V and J calls are TCRdb output, not the study's own analysis. In the table there are just under 20,000 clones, approximately 24% of which are singletons. The entire patient cohort was treatment-naive prior to thyroid surgery. Findings and caveats of the study: Patients with malignant thyroid tumors reportedly had significantly higher TCR beta diversity than those with benign nodules, in blood and tumor.

The receptor's source is a female donor with papillary thyroid cancer or a benign thyroid nodule (not recorded which). Some clones in this sample may be carry-over from other donors' samples. The sample comprised adjacent normal tissue. This chain joins TRBV7-2 and TRBJ2-2, with a weak D call TRBD2 (5 bases). In DNA, the CDR3 is TGTGCCAGCAGCTCCACTAGTATAACCGGGGATCTGTTTTTT. Residues: CASSSTSITGDLFF.